This T cell receptor (beta chain) was sequenced during a study of T cells in Graves' hyperthyroidism and ophthalmopathy. In making diagnoses, clinical symptoms, serum thyroxine and TRAb, thyroid ultrasound and orbital computed tomography were all used. PBMCs were collected from a roughly 10 ml volume of fresh peripheral blood. Amplification yielded TCR beta CDR3 regions, with RNA transcripts as the source. First-round RT-PCR with HTBI primers amplified the TCR CDR3 region. In TCRdb, the multiplex PCR reads were re-called with MiXCR into one record per CDR3 protein. The sample comprises about 250,000 distinct CDR3 sequences, roughly 22% of which are singletons, and roughly 60% rests with the top ten. Concerning this clonotype itself: Antigen specificity is unknown.

Study findings and constraints: Most clonotypes expanded in thyroid above 0.001 were likewise present in blood.

The sequencing input was blood. This receptor was obtained from a man under 40 with Graves' ophthalmopathy.

The CDR3 DNA reads as TGTGCCACCAGTGATTTGGCGCCCGAGGGGGATACGCAGTATTTT. Protein product: CATSDLAPEGDTQYF. The chain carries TRBV24-1 and TRBJ2-3, with D perhaps given as TRBD1 or TRBD2 (5 bases each). Trimming shortened V by 0 bases and J by 6 bases, and 12 bases separated the two germline ends. The CDR3 spans 15 residues. The germline V gene has CDR1 KGHDR and CDR2 SFDVKD.